This TCR beta chain was documented in a study of technical replicates of blood from a handful of donors. Some clones are missing from TCRdb's copy, which holds only in-frame ones; the method was immunoSEQ multiplex PCR. The sample shows some 80,000 clones, 90% to 95% of them seen only once. Trimming cost V 6 bases and J 2 bases; bases outside gene matches: 6. The CDR3 covers 14 residues. The germline CDR1 and CDR2 sequences are MNHNY and SVGAGI (reference sequence). The chain carries TRBV6-6 and TRBJ1-2; 7 bases are shared with TRBD1. The sample comprised T cells isolated from PBMCs. The origin of this receptor is a human donor in good health. For the CDR3, the DNA is TGTGCCAGCAGGCCTCGGACAGGCAACTATGGCTACACCTTC. Translating it yields CASRPRTGNYGYTF.